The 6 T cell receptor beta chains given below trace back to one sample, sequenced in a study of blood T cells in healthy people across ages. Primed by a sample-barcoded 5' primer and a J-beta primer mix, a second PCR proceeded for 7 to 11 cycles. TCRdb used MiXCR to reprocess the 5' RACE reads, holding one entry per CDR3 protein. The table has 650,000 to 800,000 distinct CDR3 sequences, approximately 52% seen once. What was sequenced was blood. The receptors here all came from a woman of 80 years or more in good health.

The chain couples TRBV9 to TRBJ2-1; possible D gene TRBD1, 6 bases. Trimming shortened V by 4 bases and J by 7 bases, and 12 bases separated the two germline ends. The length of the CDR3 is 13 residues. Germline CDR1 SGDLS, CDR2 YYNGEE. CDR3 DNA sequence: TGTGCCAGCAGCTCAAACACAGGGAATGAGCAGTTCTTC. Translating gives CASSSNTGNEQFF.

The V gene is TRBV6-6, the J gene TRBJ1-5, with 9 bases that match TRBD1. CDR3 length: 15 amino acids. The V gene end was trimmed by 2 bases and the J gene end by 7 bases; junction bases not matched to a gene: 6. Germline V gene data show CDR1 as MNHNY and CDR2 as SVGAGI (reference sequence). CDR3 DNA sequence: TGTGCCAGCAGTTACCGGACAGGGGATGGGCAGCCCCAGCATTTT. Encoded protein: CASSYRTGDGQPQHF.

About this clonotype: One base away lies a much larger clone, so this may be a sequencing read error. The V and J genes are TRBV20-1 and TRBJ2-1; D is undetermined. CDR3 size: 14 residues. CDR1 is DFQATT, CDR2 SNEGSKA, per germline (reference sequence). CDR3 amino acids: CSAPNWALYKEQFF. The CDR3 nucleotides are TGCAGTGCTCCTAATTGGGCCCTTTACAAGGAGCAGTTCTTC.

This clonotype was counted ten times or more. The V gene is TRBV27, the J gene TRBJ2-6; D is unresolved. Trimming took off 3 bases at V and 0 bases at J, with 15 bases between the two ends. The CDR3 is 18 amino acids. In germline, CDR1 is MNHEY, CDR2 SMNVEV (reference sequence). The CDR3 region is CASSFKSGSVSGANVLTF. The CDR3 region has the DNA TGTGCCAGCAGTTTTAAGTCGGGCAGCGTCTCTGGGGCCAACGTCCTGACTTTC.

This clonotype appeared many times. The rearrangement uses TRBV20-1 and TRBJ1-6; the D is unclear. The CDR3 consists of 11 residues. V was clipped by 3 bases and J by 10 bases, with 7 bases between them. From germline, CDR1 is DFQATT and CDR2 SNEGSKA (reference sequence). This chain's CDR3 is CSASLESPLHF. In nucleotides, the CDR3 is TGCAGTGCTAGCCTCGAATCACCCCTCCACTTT.

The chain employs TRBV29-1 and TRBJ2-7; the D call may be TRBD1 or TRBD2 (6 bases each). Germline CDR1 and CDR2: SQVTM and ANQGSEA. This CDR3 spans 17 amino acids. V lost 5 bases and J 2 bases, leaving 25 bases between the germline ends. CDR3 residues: CSVPSGDLSTGPYEQYF. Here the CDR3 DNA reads TGCAGCGTTCCCTCGGGAGACCTTTCGACAGGCCCCTACGAGCAGTACTTC.